The present entry profiles one T cell receptor (beta chain) with its context. Its specificity is not known. The CDR3 spans 15 residues. Germline CDR1 reads MNHNS; CDR2 reads SASEGT. With 0 bases clipped from V and 4 bases from J, the junction kept 6 bases outside the gene matches. The sample is drawn from a study of shared clonotypes between healthy human individuals. Findings of the study overall: When naive CD4 clonotypes were compared across a few donors, about 4.8% were shared.

Produced via immunoSEQ multiplex PCR; TCRdb's table is partial and in-frame only. The sample records roughly 2,500,000 clones, more than 85% being singletons. This sequence originates from a man between 18 and 35 years old in good health. Some clones in this sample may be carry-over from other donors' samples. Material: naive CD4+ T cells from PBMCs. Subset here: CD45RA+ positively selected. This chain joins TRBV6-1 and TRBJ2-7; 7 nucleotides agree with TRBD1. This CDR3 reads CASSEAPGQMYEQYF. In DNA, the CDR3 is TGTGCCAGCAGTGAAGCTCCGGGACAGATGTACGAGCAGTACTTC.